A selection of T cell receptor beta chains follows, all from one sample in a study of CD8 T cells in ankylosing spondylitis. TCRdb reprocessed the 5' RACE reads with MiXCR, giving one entry per CDR3 protein. Among about 440,000 distinct CDR3 sequences, more than 15% were seen once, and the ten largest hold 1%. Sequencing was done on a sample of blood, either unsorted or a sorted T cell fraction (not recorded which). Every receptor here comes from a male donor with ankylosing spondylitis. The CDR3 runs from the conserved cysteine through the conserved F or W. The D gene is left open where the match is weak. Size tells how often a clone was seen (once, few, many) or the class of an expanded clone, and some rows leave it out.

j_call clone_size v_call d_call cdr3_aa cdr3_nt
TRBJ2-1 few TRBV7-9 - CASSQGGTRIYNEQFF TGTGCCAGCAGCCAAGGGGGAACTAGGATCTACAATGAGCAGTTCTTC
TRBJ1-3 - TRBV12-3/TRBV12-4 - CASSLDPGNTIYF TGTGCCAGCAGTCTAGACCCTGGAAACACCATATATTTT
TRBJ2-7 few TRBV29-1 TRBD1 CSVITGRDRAPYEQYF TGCAGCGTCATTACAGGCCGGGACAGGGCACCCTACGAGCAGTACTTC
TRBJ1-1 - TRBV28 - CASSLRDIRAFF TGTGCCAGCAGCCTCCGGGACATTAGGGCTTTCTTT
TRBJ2-5 few TRBV10-3 - CAISLTEEETQYF TGTGCCATCAGTCTGACAGAGGAGGAGACCCAGTACTTC
TRBJ2-5 few TRBV7-2 TRBD2 CASSLAGTRGETQYF TGTGCCAGCAGCTTAGCTGGGACTAGGGGAGAGACCCAGTACTTC
TRBJ1-3 few TRBV9 TRBD1 CASSAGGWDLSGNTIYF TGTGCCAGCAGCGCAGGGGGATGGGATCTTTCTGGAAACACCATATATTTT
TRBJ1-2 - TRBV10-3 - CAISESEGPYGYTF TGTGCCATCAGTGAGTCGGAGGGGCCATATGGCTACACCTTC
TRBJ1-2 many TRBV12-3/TRBV12-4 - CASSHNYGYTF TGTGCCAGCAGCCACAACTATGGCTACACCTTC
TRBJ1-1 few TRBV6-5 TRBD1 CASSYLRTGERTEAFF TGTGCCAGCAGTTACCTCAGGACAGGGGAGCGGACTGAAGCTTTCTTT
TRBJ2-7 - TRBV5-1 TRBD2 CASRKETSGTYEQYF TGCGCCAGCCGAAAGGAGACTAGCGGAACCTACGAGCAGTACTTC
TRBJ2-5 - TRBV10-2 TRBD1 CASRTGTGIETQYF TGCGCCAGCAGAACTGGGACAGGGATAGAGACCCAGTACTTC
TRBJ1-2 - TRBV5-4 - CASSLDGAGYTF TGTGCCAGCAGCTTGGATGGAGCGGGCTACACCTTC
TRBJ2-1 few TRBV24-1 TRBD2 CATSDLTSGRINEQFF TGTGCCACCAGTGACCTGACTAGCGGGAGGATTAATGAGCAGTTCTTC
TRBJ2-5 many TRBV12-3/TRBV12-4 TRBD2 CASSTSGGETQYF TGTGCCAGCAGTACTAGCGGGGGTGAGACCCAGTACTTC
TRBJ2-2 few TRBV2 - CASVAGGTRHGELFF TGTGCCAGCGTGGCCGGTGGGACCAGACACGGGGAGCTGTTTTTT
TRBJ2-1 - TRBV27 - CASSFRESYNEQFF TGTGCCAGCAGTTTCCGGGAAAGTTACAATGAGCAGTTCTTC
TRBJ2-1 few TRBV20-1 - CSARKGGPYNEQFF TGCAGTGCTAGAAAGGGAGGTCCCTACAATGAGCAGTTCTTC
TRBJ2-1 few TRBV7-2 - CASSPQGQLEQFF TGTGCCAGCAGCCCCCAAGGACAGCTTGAGCAGTTCTTC
TRBJ1-6 few TRBV27 - CASSPLVPGANSPLHF TGTGCCAGCAGCCCCCTAGTACCGGGGGCTAATTCACCCCTCCACTTT
TRBJ2-5 few TRBV12-3/TRBV12-4 TRBD1 CASSFAGQGVSRQETQYF TGTGCCAGCAGTTTCGCGGGACAGGGCGTCTCTCGGCAAGAGACCCAGTACTTC
TRBJ2-1 - TRBV20-1 TRBD2 CSARGDYLDSYNEQFF TGCAGTGCTAGGGGGGACTATCTAGACTCCTACAATGAGCAGTTCTTC
TRBJ1-1 few TRBV5-1 - CASSRSRRNTEAFF TGCGCCAGCAGCCGTAGCAGGAGGAACACTGAAGCTTTCTTT
TRBJ1-1 - TRBV5-1 - CASSLVVGDWNTEAFF TGCGCCAGCAGCTTGGTGGTAGGGGACTGGAACACTGAAGCTTTCTTT
TRBJ2-1 - TRBV14 - CASSLIGGGYEQFF TGTGCCAGCAGCCTTATCGGCGGTGGGTATGAGCAGTTCTTC
TRBJ2-7 many TRBV12-3/TRBV12-4 - CASSLRSRDEQYF TGTGCCAGCAGTTTAAGGAGCCGGGACGAGCAGTACTTC
TRBJ2-1 - TRBV20-1 - CSASPGGNEQFF TGCAGTGCTAGCCCTGGAGGCAATGAGCAGTTCTTC
TRBJ2-7 - TRBV6-6 - CASSYLGGQYF TGTGCCAGCAGTTATCTGGGCGGCCAGTACTTC
TRBJ1-6 many TRBV20-1 - CSARDFGELRNSPLHF TGCAGTGCTAGAGATTTCGGGGAGTTGAGGAATTCACCCCTCCACTTT
TRBJ2-7 - TRBV5-1 - CASSPGPRYEQYF TGCGCCAGCAGCCCGGGACCGCGGTACGAGCAGTACTTC
TRBJ2-7 - TRBV20-1 TRBD2 CSARDGGRNSYEQYF TGCAGTGCTAGAGATGGCGGGAGGAATTCCTACGAGCAGTACTTC
TRBJ1-4 - TRBV12-3/TRBV12-4 TRBD1 CASAKGAPNEKLFF TGTGCCAGCGCTAAGGGGGCCCCAAATGAAAAACTGTTTTTT
TRBJ2-7 few TRBV4-2 - CASSPSMGLGKGYEQYF TGTGCCAGCAGCCCCTCTATGGGACTGGGAAAGGGCTACGAGCAGTACTTC
TRBJ1-1 - TRBV30 - CAWSGGGSRRAEAFF TGTGCCTGGAGTGGGGGGGGATCCCGCAGGGCTGAAGCTTTCTTT
TRBJ2-7 many TRBV5-1 - CASSSGDIMDEQYF TGCGCCAGCAGCTCGGGGGACATAATGGACGAGCAGTACTTC
TRBJ2-7 - TRBV7-3 - CASSLKPGNRDEQYF TGTGCCAGCAGCTTAAAGCCCGGGAATCGGGACGAGCAGTACTTC
TRBJ2-7 - TRBV11-2 TRBD2 CASTKTSGSYEQYF TGTGCCAGCACGAAGACTAGCGGGAGCTACGAGCAGTACTTC
TRBJ2-3 few TRBV10-3 TRBD1 CAISDRGMFGSDTQYF TGTGCCATCAGTGACAGGGGGATGTTCGGGTCAGATACGCAGTATTTT
TRBJ2-4 few TRBV28 TRBD1 CASSDNRGAKNIQYF TGTGCCAGCAGTGATAACAGGGGTGCCAAAAACATTCAGTACTTC
TRBJ2-3 - TRBV20-1 TRBD2 CSARDGRGGTDTQYF TGCAGTGCTAGAGATGGGCGGGGGGGGACAGATACGCAGTATTTT
TRBJ2-7 many TRBV11-2 - CASSQGILLGDEQYF TGTGCCAGCAGCCAGGGGATTCTACTTGGGGACGAGCAGTACTTC
TRBJ1-1 few TRBV18 - CASSSQLSTEAFF TGTGCCAGCTCATCACAGTTGAGCACTGAAGCTTTCTTT
TRBJ2-1 few TRBV28 TRBD2 CASSSGRKGFNEQFF TGTGCCAGCAGTAGCGGGAGAAAGGGGTTCAATGAGCAGTTCTTC
TRBJ2-7 - TRBV5-1 - CASSLGTVSHEQYF TGCGCCAGCAGCTTGGGGACAGTTTCCCACGAGCAGTACTTC
TRBJ2-3 - TRBV2 - CASSEGGQNTDTQYF TGTGCCAGCAGTGAGGGGGGACAGAACACAGATACGCAGTATTTT
TRBJ2-2 - TRBV20-1 TRBD2 CSAPRGEGRTGELFF TGCAGTGCTCCCCGGGGGGAGGGCCGCACCGGGGAGCTGTTTTTT
TRBJ2-5 - TRBV14 TRBD2 CASSPRTSGSAVQYF TGTGCCAGCAGCCCTCGGACTAGCGGGAGCGCAGTTCAGTACTTC
TRBJ1-5 - TRBV6-1 TRBD1 CAIGTGHVQPQHF TGTGCCATCGGGACAGGGCATGTTCAGCCCCAGCATTTT
TRBJ2-3 few TRBV7-2 - CASSLELARRTDTQYF TGTGCCAGCAGCTTAGAACTAGCCCGTCGCACAGATACGCAGTATTTT
TRBJ1-1 - TRBV28 - CASSLAREDTEAFF TGTGCCAGCAGTTTGGCCAGGGAGGACACTGAAGCTTTCTTT
TRBJ1-1 - TRBV3-1 - CASSPQGSAAAEAFF TGTGCCAGCAGCCCTCAAGGCAGTGCCGCCGCTGAAGCTTTCTTT
TRBJ2-7 few TRBV19 TRBD2 CASSIPAGGPPEQYF TGTGCCAGTAGTATTCCCGCGGGAGGGCCGCCCGAGCAGTACTTC